This entry lists 29 T cell receptor beta chains sequenced from one sample in a study of T cell clones after liver transplantation. The repertoire was sequenced with immunoSEQ multiplex PCR; TCRdb's copy has only in-frame clones and lacks some. Of around 76,000 clones listed, over 70% are singletons. Source: CD4+ T cells from blood, taken 12 months after liver transplant. The source of these receptors is a human patient who received a liver transplant. Some T cells may have originated in the graft donor.

The chain combines TRBV28 with TRBJ1-2; TRBD1 is a possible D gene (6 bases). CDR1 and CDR2 (germline): MDHEN, SYDVKM. CDR3 size: 16 residues. V lost 4 bases and J 2 bases, leaving 17 bases between the germline ends. The CDR3 here is CASSSPQGAGNYGYTF. The CDR3, as DNA: TGTGCCAGCAGTTCCCCACAGGGAGCTGGGAACTATGGCTACACCTTC.

This chain uses TRBV13 with TRBJ2-1; D possibly corresponds to TRBD1 (6 bases). The CDR3 totals 15 residues. The V end lost 0 bases, the J end lost 4 bases, and 10 bases lay between the germline ends. Germline values: CDR1 PRHDT, CDR2 FYEKMQ (reference sequence). The CDR3 is CASSLGQGLYNEQFF. The CDR3, as DNA: TGTGCCAGCAGCTTAGGTCAGGGGCTGTACAATGAGCAGTTCTTC.

The chain carries TRBV7-2 and TRBJ1-5; no definite D call. The CDR3 runs 14 residues. V was cut by 3 bases and J by 0 bases, with 6 bases left in between. CDR1 SGHTA and CDR2 FQGNSA come from the germline V gene. The CDR3 bases are TGTGCCAGCAGCTTCGGGTATAGCAATCAGCCCCAGCATTTT. Residues: CASSFGYSNQPQHF.

This clone came up a few times. This chain connects TRBV5-1 to TRBJ2-1; TRBD1 matches 7 bases. CDR3 length equals 16 residues. Germline V gene lookup returns CDR1 SGHRS and CDR2 YFSETQ. V gave up 2 bases and J gave up 0 bases; unmatched junction bases: 5. CDR3 nucleotide sequence: TGCGCCAGCAGCTTACTACAGGGGAGCTCCTACAATGAGCAGTTCTTC. Protein sequence: CASSLLQGSSYNEQFF.

The gene calls are TRBV6-1 and TRBJ2-2, with 8 nucleotides matching TRBD1. The J segment lost 1 base and the V segment lost 10 bases, leaving 8 bases of the junction unmatched. The CDR3 length is 15 residues. Germline V gene lookup returns CDR1 MNHNS and CDR2 SASEGT. In nucleotides, the CDR3 is TGTGCCACCCGTCCCGGGACAGGGAACACCGGGGAGCTGTTTTTT. Its protein product is CATRPGTGNTGELFF.

V and J are TRBV28 and TRBJ1-4; possible D gene TRBD1, 6 bases. This CDR3 has 21 amino acids. Germline CDR1 is MDHEN and CDR2 is SYDVKM. V lost 6 bases, J lost 1 base, and 30 bases lay in between. CDR3 sequence reads: CASSPTTGHNPGDGTNEKLFF. The CDR3 DNA is TGTGCCAGCAGCCCCACAACGGGACACAACCCGGGTGACGGAACTAATGAAAAACTGTTTTTT.

This clone appeared a few times. This sequence joins TRBV5-1 and TRBJ2-5, with TRBD1 matching 7 bases. CDR3 size: 15 residues. Unmatched junction bases numbered 8, after V lost 4 bases and J lost 2 bases. Germline V gene data show CDR1 as SGHRS and CDR2 as YFSETQ. This CDR3 is CASSPGWDRQETQYF. DNA of the CDR3: TGCGCCAGCAGCCCCGGTTGGGACAGACAAGAGACCCAGTACTTC.

The chain recombines TRBV19 with TRBJ2-3, with 7 bases fitting TRBD2. This CDR3 contains 19 residues. Germline trimming cut 7 bases from V and 2 bases from J; bases unmatched to any gene: 21. Germline CDR1 LNHDA, CDR2 SQIVND (reference sequence). CDR3 nucleotides: TGTGCCAGTACCACTCTAAGGGGTGGGACTAACGTCCCCACAGATACGCAGTATTTT. Protein product: CASTTLRGGTNVPTDTQYF.

The genes are TRBV6-6 and TRBJ2-2, with 7 bases lining up with TRBD1. The CDR3 runs 14 residues. Looked up from germline, CDR1 is MNHNY and CDR2 is SVGAGI (reference sequence). V was pared by 5 bases and J by 1 base, with 1 base of the junction left unmatched. The CDR3 nucleotides are TGTGCCAGCAGTCGGACAGGGAACACCGGGGAGCTGTTTTTT. Amino acids: CASSRTGNTGELFF.

The chain uses TRBV7-2 and TRBJ1-1; no definite D call. Germline assignment: CDR1 SGHTA and CDR2 FQGNSA. This CDR3 comprises 12 residues. Trimming shortened V by 8 bases and J by 1 base, and 8 bases separated the two germline ends. The CDR3 reads CASGSGNTEAFF. The CDR3 region has the DNA TGTGCCAGCGGGTCAGGGAACACTGAAGCTTTCTTT.

This clone turned up a few times. This sequence joins TRBV28 and TRBJ2-3, with D possibly being TRBD2 (6 bases). CDR1 MDHEN and CDR2 SYDVKM come from the germline V gene. Trimming stripped 8 bases from V and 2 bases from J, with 20 bases between. The CDR3 sequence is 16 residues long. CDR3 coding DNA: TGTGCCAGCCTTCCAGGAGGGAGTCCTCCCACAGATACGCAGTATTTT. Residues: CASLPGGSPPTDTQYF.

This chain connects TRBV29-1 to TRBJ1-1; no clear D gene. This CDR3 region has 13 residues. V was cut by 3 bases and J by 2 bases, with 10 bases left in between. Germline-derived CDR1 and CDR2 are SQVTM and ANQGSEA. This CDR3 is CSVDRDLNTEAFF. CDR3 bases: TGCAGCGTTGATAGGGATCTCAACACTGAAGCTTTCTTT.

The chain carries TRBV5-4 and TRBJ2-7; D perhaps matches TRBD2 (6 bases). The CDR3 is 16 amino acids. V gave up 0 bases and J gave up 2 bases, with 15 bases separating them. Germline assignment: CDR1 SGHNT and CDR2 YYREEE (reference sequence). CDR3 loop: CASSLDGWRGAYEQYF. DNA of the CDR3: TGTGCCAGCAGCTTGGACGGGTGGCGGGGTGCCTACGAGCAGTACTTC.

This clone occurred once. This chain joins TRBV29-1 and TRBJ1-2; D is ambiguous. CDR1 and CDR2 from the germline V gene are SQVTM and ANQGSEA. This CDR3 region has 12 residues. V was pared by 2 bases and J by 2 bases, with 6 bases between. The CDR3 loop reads CSVEKANYGYTF. In nucleotides, the CDR3 is TGCAGCGTTGAAAAGGCAAACTATGGCTACACCTTC.

The chain couples TRBV5-1 to TRBJ2-1, with TRBD2 identical over 8 bases. Germline CDR1 is SGHRS and CDR2 is YFSETQ. The CDR3 is made up of 17 amino acids. V was pared by 4 bases and J by 1 base, with 10 bases of the junction left unmatched. This chain's CDR3 is CASSQPRTSPSYNEQFF. The CDR3 coding sequence is TGCGCCAGCAGCCAACCCCGGACTAGCCCATCCTACAATGAGCAGTTCTTC. Complete variable domain (other parts from reference TRBV5-1 and TRBJ2-1): KAGVTQTPRYLIKTRGQQVTLSCSPISGHRSVSWYQQTPGQGLQFLFEYFSETQRNKGNFPGRFSGRQFSNSRSEMNVSTLELGDSALYLCASSQPRTSPSYNEQFFGPGTRLTVL.

The chain links TRBV2 to TRBJ1-3, with D unclear. This CDR3 contains 13 residues. Germline CDR1 and CDR2: SNHLY and FYNNEI. With 5 bases removed from V and 3 bases from J, the gap between germline ends came to 8 bases. CDR3 sequence: CASSPSYGNTIYF. In DNA, the CDR3 is TGTGCCAGCAGTCCCTCATATGGAAACACCATATATTTT.

The V and J genes are TRBV7-3 and TRBJ2-7; TRBD2 matches 13 bases. Germline-derived CDR1 and CDR2 are SGHTA and FQGTGA. The V and J ends lost 1 base and 0 bases, in that order; junction bases with no gene match: 12. CDR3 size: 20 residues. The CDR3 region has the DNA TGTGCCAGCAGCTTAAAGGCGGGAGGACTAGCGGGAGAGAGCTCCTACGAGCAGTACTTC. Amino acid sequence: CASSLKAGGLAGESSYEQYF.

The gene calls are TRBV2 and TRBJ2-3, with D tentatively TRBD1 (6 bases). This CDR3 is built from 14 residues. The germline gives CDR1 SNHLY, CDR2 FYNNEI. The V and J ends lost 3 bases and 2 bases respectively, with 9 bases between them. CDR3 sequence reads: CASSENRDTDTQYF. CDR3 in DNA: TGTGCCAGCAGTGAGAACAGGGACACAGATACGCAGTATTTT.

The genes are TRBV9 and TRBJ2-1; 10 nucleotides line up with TRBD2. The length of the CDR3 is 16 residues. Germline-derived CDR1 and CDR2 are SGDLS and YYNGEE. V trimming: 0 bases; J trimming: 7 bases; junction bases outside the gene matches: 7. The CDR3 DNA follows: TGTGCCAGCAGCGTAGAAAGCGGGAGGGCCGGGAATGAGCAGTTCTTC. It codes for CASSVESGRAGNEQFF.

This clone was counted a few times. V and J are TRBV7-2 and TRBJ2-7; unclear D gene. Germline assignment: CDR1 SGHTA and CDR2 FQGNSA. The CDR3 covers 13 residues. Between the trimmed V and J ends, which lost 0 bases and 5 bases, there was a span of 8 bases. The chain's CDR3 is CASSLAKDHEQYF. The CDR3 DNA reads TGTGCCAGCAGCTTAGCGAAGGACCACGAGCAGTACTTC.

This chain links TRBV5-4 with TRBJ1-1; D is perhaps TRBD1 (6 bases). Germline values: CDR1 SGHNT, CDR2 YYREEE (reference sequence). Trimming left V 0 bases short and J 4 bases short, with 13 bases between. The CDR3 has 15 amino acids. The CDR3 reads CASSLGTVYATEAFF. CDR3 bases: TGTGCCAGCAGCTTGGGGACAGTTTATGCCACTGAAGCTTTCTTT.

The rearrangement uses TRBV6-1 and TRBJ1-1; the D is unclear. V gave up 4 bases and J gave up 6 bases, with 15 bases separating them. Germline CDR1 is MNHNS and CDR2 is SASEGT. There are 14 residues in the CDR3. CDR3 amino acids: CASSARELSAEAFF. CDR3 bases: TGTGCCAGCAGTGCTAGGGAACTCAGTGCTGAAGCTTTCTTT.

The chain uses TRBV10-3 and TRBJ2-7; a possible D gene is TRBD2 (7 bases). This CDR3 spans 12 amino acids. Germline V gene sequence: CDR1 ENHRY, CDR2 SYGVKD. V shed 6 bases and J shed 6 bases, with 12 bases lying between them. The CDR3 loop reads CAISKGGVEQYF. In DNA, the CDR3 is TGTGCCATCAGCAAGGGGGGGGTCGAGCAGTACTTC.

The V call is TRBV19, the J call TRBJ1-2; D might be TRBD1 (5 bases). Trimming shortened V by 10 bases and J by 2 bases, and 23 bases separated the two germline ends. There are 16 residues in the CDR3. CDR1 is LNHDA and CDR2 is SQIVND in the germline V gene (reference sequence). The CDR3 coding sequence is TGTGCCACCGCTAGAAGGGACCGCCGCACGAACTATGGCTACACCTTC. Amino acid sequence: CATARRDRRTNYGYTF.

The sample holds a few counts of this clone. The V call is TRBV2, the J call TRBJ1-4, with D perhaps matching TRBD1 (5 bases). CDR1 is SNHLY and CDR2 is FYNNEI in the germline V gene. Trimming left V 5 bases short and J 3 bases short, with 16 bases between. This CDR3 is 16 amino acids long. CDR3 loop: CASSFGTVRSNEKLFF. The CDR3 DNA sequence: TGTGCCAGCAGTTTCGGGACTGTAAGATCTAATGAAAAACTGTTTTTT.

The chain joins TRBV7-8 to TRBJ1-6; D is unclear. In germline, CDR1 is SGHVS, CDR2 FQNEAQ. This CDR3 has 14 residues. V was cut by 0 bases and J by 9 bases, with 9 bases left in between. The CDR3 sequence is CASSLALTSSPLHF. The CDR3 DNA follows: TGTGCCAGCAGCTTAGCATTGACGAGTTCACCCCTCCACTTT.

This clone was seen a handful of times. The V call is TRBV19, the J call TRBJ1-1; D possibly corresponds to TRBD1 (5 bases). Germline CDR1 is LNHDA and CDR2 is SQIVND (reference sequence). This CDR3 comprises 14 residues. V dropped 0 bases and J dropped 11 bases, with 16 bases sitting between them. The CDR3 sequence is CASSIDLPGATAFF. As DNA, the CDR3 is TGTGCCAGTAGTATAGATTTACCCGGGGCAACGGCTTTCTTT.

This clone was seen only a few times. V usage is TRBV29-1 and J usage is TRBJ2-1, with a possible D match to TRBD1 (6 bases). The CDR3 totals 13 residues. Germline-derived CDR1 and CDR2 are SQVTM and ANQGSEA. V dropped 4 bases and J dropped 9 bases, with 16 bases sitting between them. The CDR3 here is CSVADRLVGEQFF. The CDR3 nucleotides read TGCAGCGTTGCCGACAGGTTGGTGGGTGAGCAGTTCTTC.

V is TRBV18 and J is TRBJ2-5, with a tentative D call TRBD2 (6 bases). V was cut by 4 bases and J by 0 bases, with 9 bases left in between. The germline gives CDR1 KGHSH, CDR2 LQKENI. The CDR3 spans 14 residues. The CDR3 region is CASSQSGHQETQYF. The CDR3 DNA reads TGTGCCAGCTCACAAAGCGGGCACCAAGAGACCCAGTACTTC. Full variable domain (remainder filled in from reference TRBV18 and TRBJ2-5): NAGVMQNPRHLVRRRGQEARLRCSPMKGHSHVYWYRQLPEEGLKFMVYLQKENIIDESGMPKERFSAEFPKEGPSILRIQQVVRGDSAAYFCASSQSGHQETQYFGPGTRLLVL.